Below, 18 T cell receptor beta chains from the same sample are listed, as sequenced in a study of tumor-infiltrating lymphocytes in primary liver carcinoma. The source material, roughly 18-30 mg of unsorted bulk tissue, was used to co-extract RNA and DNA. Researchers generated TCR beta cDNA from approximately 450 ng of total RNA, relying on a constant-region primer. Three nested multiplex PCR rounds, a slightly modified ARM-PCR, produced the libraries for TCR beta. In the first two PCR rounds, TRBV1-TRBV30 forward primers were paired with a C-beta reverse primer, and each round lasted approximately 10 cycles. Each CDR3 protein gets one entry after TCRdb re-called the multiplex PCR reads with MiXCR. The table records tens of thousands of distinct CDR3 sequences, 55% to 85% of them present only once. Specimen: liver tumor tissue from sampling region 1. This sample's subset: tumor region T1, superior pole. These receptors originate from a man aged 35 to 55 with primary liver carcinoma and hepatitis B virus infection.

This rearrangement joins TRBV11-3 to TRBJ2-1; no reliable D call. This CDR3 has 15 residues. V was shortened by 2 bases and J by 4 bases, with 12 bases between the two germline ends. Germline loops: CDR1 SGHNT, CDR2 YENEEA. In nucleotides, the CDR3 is TGTGCCAGCAGCTTAAATTTAGTAGGATACAATGAGCAGTTCTTC. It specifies CASSLNLVGYNEQFF.

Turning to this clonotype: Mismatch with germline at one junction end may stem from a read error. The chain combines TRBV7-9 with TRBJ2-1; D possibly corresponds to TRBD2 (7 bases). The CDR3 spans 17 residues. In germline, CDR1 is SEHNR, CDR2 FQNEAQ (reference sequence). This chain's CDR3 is CASSLALGGGSYNEQFF. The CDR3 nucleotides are TGTGCCAGCAGCTTAGCGTTGGGCGGGGGCTCCTACAATGAGCAGTTCTTT.

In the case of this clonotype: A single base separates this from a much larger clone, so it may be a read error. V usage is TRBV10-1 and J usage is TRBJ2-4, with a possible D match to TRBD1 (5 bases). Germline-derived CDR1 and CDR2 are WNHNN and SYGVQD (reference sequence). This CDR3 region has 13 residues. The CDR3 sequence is CASNESQGNIQYF. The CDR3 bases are TGCGCCAGCAATGAGTCTCAGGGAAACATTCAGTACTTC.

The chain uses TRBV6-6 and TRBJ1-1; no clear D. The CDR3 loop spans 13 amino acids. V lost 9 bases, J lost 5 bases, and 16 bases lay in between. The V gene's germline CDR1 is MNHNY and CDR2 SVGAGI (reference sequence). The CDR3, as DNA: TGTGCCAGTAGTCACGGTGGGATTACTGAAGCTTTCTTT. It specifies CASSHGGITEAFF.

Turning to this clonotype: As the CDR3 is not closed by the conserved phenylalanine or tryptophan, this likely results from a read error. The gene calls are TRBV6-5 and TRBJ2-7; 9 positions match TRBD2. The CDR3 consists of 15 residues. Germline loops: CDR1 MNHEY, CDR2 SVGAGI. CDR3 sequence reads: CASTYSSGEPYEQYI. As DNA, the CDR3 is TGTGCCAGCACTTACTCTAGCGGGGAACCCTACGAGCAGTACATC.

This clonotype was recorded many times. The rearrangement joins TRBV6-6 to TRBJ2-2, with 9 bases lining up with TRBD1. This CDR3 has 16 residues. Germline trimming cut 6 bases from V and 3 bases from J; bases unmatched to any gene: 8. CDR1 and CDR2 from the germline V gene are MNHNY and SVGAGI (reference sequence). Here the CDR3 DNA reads TGTGCCAGCAGCTCCTCACAGGGGGCGTACACCGGGGAGCTGTTTTTT. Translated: CASSSSQGAYTGELFF.

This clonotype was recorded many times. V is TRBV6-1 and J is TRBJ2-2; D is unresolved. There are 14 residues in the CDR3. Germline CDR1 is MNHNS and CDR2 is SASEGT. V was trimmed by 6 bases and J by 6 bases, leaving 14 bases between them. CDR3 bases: TGTGCCAGCAGGCTCGCATATCTGGCCGGGGAGCTGTTTTTT. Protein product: CASRLAYLAGELFF.

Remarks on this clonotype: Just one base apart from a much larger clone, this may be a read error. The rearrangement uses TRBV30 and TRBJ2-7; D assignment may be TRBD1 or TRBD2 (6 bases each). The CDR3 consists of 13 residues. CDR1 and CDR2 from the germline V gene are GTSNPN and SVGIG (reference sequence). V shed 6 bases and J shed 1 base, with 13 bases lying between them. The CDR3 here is CACSRGLSYEQYF. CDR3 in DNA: TGTGCCTGTAGTCGGGGGCTTTCCTACGAGCAGTACTTC.

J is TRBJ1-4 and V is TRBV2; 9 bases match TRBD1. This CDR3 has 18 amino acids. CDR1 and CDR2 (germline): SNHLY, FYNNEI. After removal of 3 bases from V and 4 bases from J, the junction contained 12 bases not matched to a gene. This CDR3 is CASSDSDRGTYGNEKLFF. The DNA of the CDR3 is TGTGCCAGCAGTGATTCGGACAGGGGAACATATGGTAATGAAAAACTGTTTTTT.

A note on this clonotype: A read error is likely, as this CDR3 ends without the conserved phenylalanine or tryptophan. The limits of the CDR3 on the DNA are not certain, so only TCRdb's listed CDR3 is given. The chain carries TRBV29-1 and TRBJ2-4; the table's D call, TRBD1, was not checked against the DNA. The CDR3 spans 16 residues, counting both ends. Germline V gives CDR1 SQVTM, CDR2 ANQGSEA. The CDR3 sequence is CSPNPDSTKAKNIQYS.

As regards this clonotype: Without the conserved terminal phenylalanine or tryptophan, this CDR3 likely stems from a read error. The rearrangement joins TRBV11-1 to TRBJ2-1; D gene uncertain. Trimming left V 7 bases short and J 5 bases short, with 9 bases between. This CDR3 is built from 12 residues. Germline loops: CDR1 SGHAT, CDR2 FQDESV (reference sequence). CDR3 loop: CASNLQDNEQFV. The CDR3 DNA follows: TGTGCCAGCAACTTGCAGGACAATGAGCAGTTCGTC.

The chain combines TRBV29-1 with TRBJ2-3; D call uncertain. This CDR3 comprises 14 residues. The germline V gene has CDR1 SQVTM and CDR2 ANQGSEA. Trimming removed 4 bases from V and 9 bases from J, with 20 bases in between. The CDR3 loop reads CSVVAETWLDTQYF. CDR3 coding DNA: TGCAGCGTTGTGGCCGAGACATGGCTAGACACGCAGTATTTT.

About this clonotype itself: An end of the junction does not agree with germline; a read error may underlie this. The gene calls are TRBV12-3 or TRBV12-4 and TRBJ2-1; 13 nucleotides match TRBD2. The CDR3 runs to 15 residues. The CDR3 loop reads CPSRRRGTSGNEQLF. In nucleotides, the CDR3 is TGTCCCAGCAGGCGTCGAGGGACTAGCGGGAATGAGCAGCTCTTC.

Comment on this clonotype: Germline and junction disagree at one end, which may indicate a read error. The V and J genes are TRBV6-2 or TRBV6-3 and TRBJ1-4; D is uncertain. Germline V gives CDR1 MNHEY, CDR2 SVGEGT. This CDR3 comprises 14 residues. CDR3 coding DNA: TGTGCCAACAGTCGCACATGGTGGCGAGAAAAACTGTTTTTT. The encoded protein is CANSRTWWREKLFF.

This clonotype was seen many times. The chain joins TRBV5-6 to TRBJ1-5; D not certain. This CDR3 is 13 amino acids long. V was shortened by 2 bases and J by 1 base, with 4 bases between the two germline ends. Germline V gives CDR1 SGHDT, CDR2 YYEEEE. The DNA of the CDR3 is TGTGCCAGCAGCTTTATGAGCAATCAGCCCCAGCATTTT. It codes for CASSFMSNQPQHF.

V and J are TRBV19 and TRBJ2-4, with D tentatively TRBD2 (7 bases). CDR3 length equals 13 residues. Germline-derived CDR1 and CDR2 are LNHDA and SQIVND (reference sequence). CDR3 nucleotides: TGTGTCACGAGAAGGGGGGGGGAAAACATTCAGTACTTC. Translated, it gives CVTRRGGENIQYF.

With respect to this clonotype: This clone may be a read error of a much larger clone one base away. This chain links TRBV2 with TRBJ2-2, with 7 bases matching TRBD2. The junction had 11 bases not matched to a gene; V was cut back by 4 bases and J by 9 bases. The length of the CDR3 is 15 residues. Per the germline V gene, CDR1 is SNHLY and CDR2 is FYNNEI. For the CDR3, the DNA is TGTGCCAGCAGTGGAGGAGAGACTAGCATCAGGGAGCTGTTTTTT. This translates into CASSGGETSIRELFF.

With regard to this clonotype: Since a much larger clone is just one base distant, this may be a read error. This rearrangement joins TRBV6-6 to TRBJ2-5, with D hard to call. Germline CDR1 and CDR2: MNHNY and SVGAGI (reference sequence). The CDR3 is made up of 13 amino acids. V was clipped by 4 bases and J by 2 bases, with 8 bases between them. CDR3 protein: CASSLQRQETQYF. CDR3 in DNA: TGTGCCAGCAGTTTACAGAGACAAGAGACCCAGTACTTC.